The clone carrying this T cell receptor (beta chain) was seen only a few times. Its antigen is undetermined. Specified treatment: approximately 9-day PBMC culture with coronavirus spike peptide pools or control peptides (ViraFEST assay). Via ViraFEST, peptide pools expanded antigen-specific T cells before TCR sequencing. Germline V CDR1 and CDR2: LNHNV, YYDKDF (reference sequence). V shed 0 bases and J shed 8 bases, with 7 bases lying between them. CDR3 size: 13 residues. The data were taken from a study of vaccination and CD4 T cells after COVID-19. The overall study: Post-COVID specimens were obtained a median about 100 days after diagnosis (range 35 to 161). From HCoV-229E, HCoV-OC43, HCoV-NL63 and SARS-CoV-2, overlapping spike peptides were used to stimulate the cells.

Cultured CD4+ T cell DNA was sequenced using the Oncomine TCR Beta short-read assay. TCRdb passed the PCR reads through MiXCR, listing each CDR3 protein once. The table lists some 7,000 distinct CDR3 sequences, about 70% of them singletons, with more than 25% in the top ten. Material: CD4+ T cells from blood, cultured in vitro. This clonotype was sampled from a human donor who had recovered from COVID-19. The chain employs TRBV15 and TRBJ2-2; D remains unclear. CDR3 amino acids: CATSRDERGELFF. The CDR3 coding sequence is TGTGCCACCAGCAGAGATGAGAGGGGGGAGCTGTTTTTT.